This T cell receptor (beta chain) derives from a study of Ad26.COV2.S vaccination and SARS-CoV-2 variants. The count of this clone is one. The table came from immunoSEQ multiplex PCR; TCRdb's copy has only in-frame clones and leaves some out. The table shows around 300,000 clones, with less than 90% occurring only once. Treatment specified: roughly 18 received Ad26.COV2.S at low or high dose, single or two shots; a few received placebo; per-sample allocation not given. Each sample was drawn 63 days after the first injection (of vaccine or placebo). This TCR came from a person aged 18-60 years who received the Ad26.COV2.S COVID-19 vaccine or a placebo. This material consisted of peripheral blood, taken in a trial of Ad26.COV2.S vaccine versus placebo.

The DNA of the CDR3 is TGTGCCAGCAGTCAGGTTTTCGCCTACGAGCAGTACTTC. This translates into CASSQVFAYEQYF. V usage is TRBV7-2 and J usage is TRBJ2-7; D gene unclear. Trimming removed 6 bases at V and 2 bases at J, with 11 bases between. The CDR3 sequence is 13 residues long. In germline, CDR1 is SGHTA, CDR2 FQGNSA.